This note documents a single T cell receptor beta chain sequence. Its matching antigen is unknown. TCRdb keeps only in-frame clones here, not all; method: immunoSEQ multiplex PCR. Of around 18,000 clones in the sample, roughly 88% were seen once. These data come from a study of graft-versus-host responses after intestinal transplantation. In the study overall: Isolated intestinal, liver-intestinal, or multivisceral transplants were what recipients had.

CDR1 and CDR2 (germline): SGDLS, YYNGEE. Trimming at V came to 0 bases and at J to 2 bases, leaving 5 bases not matched to a gene. The CDR3 consists of 16 residues. General study findings and limits: Present in recipient marrow, GvH clones included some that appeared first in ileum or blood.

This specimen was PBMCs, taken roughly 15 weeks after intestinal transplant. The TCR originated in a human patient who received an intestinal transplant, so some T cells may come from the graft donor. V usage is TRBV9 and J usage is TRBJ2-3; 8 bases are shared with TRBD2. CDR3 DNA sequence: TGTGCCAGCAGCGTAGTTTCCGGGAGGGACACAGATACGCAGTATTTT. Residues: CASSVVSGRDTDTQYF. The whole variable domain, filled in from reference TRBV9 and TRBJ2-3, reads DSGVTQTPKHLITATGQRVTLRCSPRSGDLSVYWYQQSLDQGLQFLIQYYNGEERAKGNILERFSAQQFPDLHSELNLSSLELGDSALYFCASSVVSGRDTDTQYFGPGTRLTVL.